This T cell receptor beta chain was sequenced during a study of T cell repertoires in cytomegalovirus infection. This clonotype has ten or more counts. Its antigen is as yet unknown. TCRdb re-called the reads with MiXCR, one entry per CDR3 protein. The sample shows 45,000 to 55,000 distinct CDR3 sequences, about 19% of them seen only once. Germline CDR1 reads DFQATT; CDR2 reads SNEGSKA (reference sequence). The CDR3 has 14 amino acids. V was trimmed by 1 base and J by 6 bases, leaving 13 bases between them. The receptor was isolated from a human donor in good health (CMV status not recorded). Some clones in this sample may be carry-over from other donors' samples. This specimen consisted of CD8+ T cells from cultured PBMCs, obtained from culture after CMV antigen stimulation. This sequence joins TRBV20-1 and TRBJ2-1; no clear D gene. The CDR3: CSARGHLGGNEQFF. The CDR3 region has the DNA TGCAGTGCTAGAGGACACCTGGGTGGCAATGAGCAGTTCTTC.